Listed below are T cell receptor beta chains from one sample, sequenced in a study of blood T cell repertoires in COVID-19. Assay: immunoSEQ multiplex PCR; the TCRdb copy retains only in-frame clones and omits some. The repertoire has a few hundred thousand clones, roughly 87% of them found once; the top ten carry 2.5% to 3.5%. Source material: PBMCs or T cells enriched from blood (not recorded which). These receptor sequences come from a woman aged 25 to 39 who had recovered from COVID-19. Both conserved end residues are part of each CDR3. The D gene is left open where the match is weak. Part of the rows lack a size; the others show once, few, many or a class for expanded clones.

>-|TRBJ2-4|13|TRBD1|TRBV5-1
CASSPDRGNIQYF
TGCGCCAGCAGCCCGGACAGGGGTAACATTCAGTACTTC
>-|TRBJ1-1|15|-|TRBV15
CATSRDHSQNTEAFF
TGTGCCACCAGCAGAGATCATAGTCAGAACACTGAAGCTTTCTTT
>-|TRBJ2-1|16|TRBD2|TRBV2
CASSLSGRSSYNEQFF
TGTGCCAGCAGCCTTAGCGGGAGGAGCTCCTACAATGAGCAGTTCTTC
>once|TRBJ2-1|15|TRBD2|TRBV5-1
CASSYTSGYYNEQFF
TGCGCCAGCAGCTACACTAGCGGGTATTACAATGAGCAGTTCTTC
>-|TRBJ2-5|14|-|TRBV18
CASSPGLPQETQYF
TGTGCCAGCTCACCGGGACTTCCTCAAGAGACCCAGTACTTC
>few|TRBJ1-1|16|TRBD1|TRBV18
CASSPRVTGINTEAFF
TGTGCCAGCTCACCACGGGTGACAGGGATAAACACTGAAGCTTTCTTT
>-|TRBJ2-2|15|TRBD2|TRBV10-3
CAIRRTSGDTGELFF
TGTGCCATCAGAAGGACTAGCGGGGATACCGGGGAGCTGTTTTTT
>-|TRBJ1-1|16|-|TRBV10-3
CAISPSRTNLNTEAFF
TGTGCCATCAGCCCATCCCGGACAAACCTCAACACTGAAGCTTTCTTT
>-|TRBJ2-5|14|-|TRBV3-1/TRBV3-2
CASSQVGVEETQYF
TGTGCCAGCAGCCAAGTAGGGGTCGAAGAGACCCAGTACTTC
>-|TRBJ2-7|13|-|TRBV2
CASRAGQSYEQYF
TGTGCCAGCAGGGCGGGACAGTCCTACGAGCAGTACTTC
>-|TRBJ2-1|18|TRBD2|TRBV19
CASSIDPQLAGAGNEQFF
TGTGCCAGTAGTATAGATCCTCAACTAGCGGGAGCGGGGAATGAGCAGTTCTTC
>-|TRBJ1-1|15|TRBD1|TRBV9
CASSSNPKTGQEAFF
TGTGCCAGCAGCTCAAATCCTAAGACAGGGCAAGAAGCTTTCTTT
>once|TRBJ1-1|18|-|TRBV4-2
CASSQRRLSRTVNTEAFF
TGTGCCAGCAGCCAGAGGCGACTATCGAGGACAGTGAACACTGAAGCTTTCTTT
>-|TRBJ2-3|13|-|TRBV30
CAWSGSGTDTQYF
TGTGCCTGGAGTGGTAGTGGCACAGATACGCAGTATTTT
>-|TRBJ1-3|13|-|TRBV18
CASSMDGRNTIYF
TGTGCCAGCTCAATGGACGGGAGAAACACCATATATTTT
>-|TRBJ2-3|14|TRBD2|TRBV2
CASTSGRNLDTQYF
TGTGCCAGCACTAGCGGGCGAAATTTGGATACGCAGTATTTT
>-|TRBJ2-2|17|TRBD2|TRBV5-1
CASSLAASGLGAGELFF
TGCGCCAGCAGCTTGGCCGCTAGCGGGTTAGGGGCCGGGGAGCTGTTTTTT
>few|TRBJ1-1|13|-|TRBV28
CASKGGGYTEAFF
TGTGCCTCGAAGGGCGGGGGGTACACTGAAGCTTTCTTT
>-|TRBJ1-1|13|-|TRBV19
CASSIGERTEAFF
TGTGCCAGTAGTATTGGGGAACGGACAGAAGCTTTCTTT
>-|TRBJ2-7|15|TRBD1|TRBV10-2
CASSGGPGQGREQYF
TGCGCCAGCAGTGGAGGACCGGGACAGGGGCGCGAGCAGTACTTC
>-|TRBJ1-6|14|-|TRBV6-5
CASSYFPRYSPLHF
TGTGCCAGCAGTTACTTCCCCCGTTATTCACCCCTCCACTTT
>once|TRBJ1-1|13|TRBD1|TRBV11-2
CASSDRAVTEAFF
TGTGCCAGCAGCGACAGGGCCGTCACTGAAGCTTTCTTT
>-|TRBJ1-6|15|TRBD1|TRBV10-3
CAISESQGNNSPLHF
TGTGCCATCAGTGAATCACAGGGGAATAATTCACCCCTCCACTTT
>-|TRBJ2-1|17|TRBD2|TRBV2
CASSDAGTSGFYNEQFF
TGTGCCAGCAGCGATGCCGGGACTAGCGGGTTCTACAATGAGCAGTTCTTC
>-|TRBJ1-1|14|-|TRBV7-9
CASSLVSRGTEAFF
TGTGCCAGCAGCTTAGTCAGCAGGGGCACTGAAGCTTTCTTT
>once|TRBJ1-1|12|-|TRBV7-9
CASSPSFPMDFF
TGTGCCAGCAGCCCTAGCTTCCCAATGGATTTCTTT
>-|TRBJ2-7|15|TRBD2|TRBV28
CASNRPAGGLYEQYF
TGTGCCAGCAATCGACCCGCGGGGGGTCTCTACGAGCAGTACTTC
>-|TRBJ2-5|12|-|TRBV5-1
CASSYEGETQYF
TGCGCCAGCAGCTACGAGGGAGAGACCCAGTACTTC
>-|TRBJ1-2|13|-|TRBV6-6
CASSYSGVQNYTF
TGTGCCAGCAGTTATTCGGGGGTACAGAACTACACCTTC